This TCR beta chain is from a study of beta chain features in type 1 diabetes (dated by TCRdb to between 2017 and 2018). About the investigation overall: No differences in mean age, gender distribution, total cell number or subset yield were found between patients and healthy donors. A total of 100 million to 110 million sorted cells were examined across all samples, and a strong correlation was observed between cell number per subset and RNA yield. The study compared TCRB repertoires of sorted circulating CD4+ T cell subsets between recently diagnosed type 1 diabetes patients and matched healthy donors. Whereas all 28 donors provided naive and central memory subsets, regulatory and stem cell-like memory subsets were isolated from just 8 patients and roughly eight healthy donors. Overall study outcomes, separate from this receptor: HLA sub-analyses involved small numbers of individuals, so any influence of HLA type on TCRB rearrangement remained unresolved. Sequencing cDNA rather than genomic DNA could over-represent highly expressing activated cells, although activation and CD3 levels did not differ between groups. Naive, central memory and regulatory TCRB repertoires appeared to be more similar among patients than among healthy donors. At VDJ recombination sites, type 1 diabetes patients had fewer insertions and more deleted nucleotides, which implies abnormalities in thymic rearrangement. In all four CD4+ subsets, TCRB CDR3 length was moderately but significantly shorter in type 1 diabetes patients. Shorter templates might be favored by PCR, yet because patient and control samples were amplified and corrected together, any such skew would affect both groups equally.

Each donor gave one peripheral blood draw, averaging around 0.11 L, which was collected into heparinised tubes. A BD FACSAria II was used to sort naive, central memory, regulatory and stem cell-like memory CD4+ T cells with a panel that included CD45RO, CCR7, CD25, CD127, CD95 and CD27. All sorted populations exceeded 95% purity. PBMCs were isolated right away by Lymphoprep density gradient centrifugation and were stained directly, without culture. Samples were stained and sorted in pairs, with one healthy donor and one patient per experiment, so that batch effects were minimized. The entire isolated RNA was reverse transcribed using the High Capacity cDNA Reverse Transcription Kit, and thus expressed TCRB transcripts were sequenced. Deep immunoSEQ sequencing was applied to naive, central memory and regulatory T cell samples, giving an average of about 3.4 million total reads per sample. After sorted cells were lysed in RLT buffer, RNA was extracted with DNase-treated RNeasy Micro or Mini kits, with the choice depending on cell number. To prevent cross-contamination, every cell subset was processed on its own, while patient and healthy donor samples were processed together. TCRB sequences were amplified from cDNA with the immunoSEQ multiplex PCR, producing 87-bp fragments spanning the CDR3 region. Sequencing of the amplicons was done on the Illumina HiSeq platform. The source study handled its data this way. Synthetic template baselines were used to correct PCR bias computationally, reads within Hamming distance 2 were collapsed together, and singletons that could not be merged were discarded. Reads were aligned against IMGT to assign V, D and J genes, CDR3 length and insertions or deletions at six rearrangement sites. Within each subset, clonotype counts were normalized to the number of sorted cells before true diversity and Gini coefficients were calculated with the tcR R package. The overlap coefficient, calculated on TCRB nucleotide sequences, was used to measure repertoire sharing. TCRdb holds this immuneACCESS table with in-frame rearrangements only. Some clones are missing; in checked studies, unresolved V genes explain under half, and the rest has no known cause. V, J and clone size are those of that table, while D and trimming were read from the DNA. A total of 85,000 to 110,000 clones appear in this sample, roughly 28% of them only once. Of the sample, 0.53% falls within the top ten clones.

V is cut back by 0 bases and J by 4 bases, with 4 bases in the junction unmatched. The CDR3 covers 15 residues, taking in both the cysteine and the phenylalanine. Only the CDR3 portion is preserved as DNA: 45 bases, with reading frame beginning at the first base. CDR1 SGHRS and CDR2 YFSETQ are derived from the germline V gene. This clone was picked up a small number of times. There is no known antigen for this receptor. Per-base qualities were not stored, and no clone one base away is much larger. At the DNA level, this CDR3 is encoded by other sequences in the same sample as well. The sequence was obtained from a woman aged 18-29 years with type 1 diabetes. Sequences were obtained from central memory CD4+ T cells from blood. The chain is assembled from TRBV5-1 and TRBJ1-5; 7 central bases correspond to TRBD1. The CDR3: CASSLGTGGNQPQHF. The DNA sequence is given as TGCGCCAGCAGCTTGGGGACAGGTGGTAATCAGCCCCAGCATTTT.